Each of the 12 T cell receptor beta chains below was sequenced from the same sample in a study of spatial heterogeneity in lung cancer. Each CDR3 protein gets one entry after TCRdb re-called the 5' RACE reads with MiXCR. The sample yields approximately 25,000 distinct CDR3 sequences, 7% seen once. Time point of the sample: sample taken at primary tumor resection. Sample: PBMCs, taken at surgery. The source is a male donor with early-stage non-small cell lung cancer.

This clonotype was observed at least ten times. The CDR3 here is CSARSTANTEAFF. The CDR3, as DNA: TGCAGTGCTAGATCTACAGCGAACACTGAAGCTTTCTTT. The V call is TRBV20-1, the J call TRBJ1-1, with D uncertain. Germline CDR1 DFQATT, CDR2 SNEGSKA (reference sequence). CDR3 size: 13 residues. The V and J ends lost 2 bases and 1 base respectively, with 8 bases between them.

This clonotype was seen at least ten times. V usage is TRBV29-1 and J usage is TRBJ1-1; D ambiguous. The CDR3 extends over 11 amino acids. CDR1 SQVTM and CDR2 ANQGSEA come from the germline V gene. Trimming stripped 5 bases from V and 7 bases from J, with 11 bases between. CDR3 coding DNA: TGCAGCGTTATAGCGGACGGTGAAGCTTTCTTT. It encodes CSVIADGEAFF.

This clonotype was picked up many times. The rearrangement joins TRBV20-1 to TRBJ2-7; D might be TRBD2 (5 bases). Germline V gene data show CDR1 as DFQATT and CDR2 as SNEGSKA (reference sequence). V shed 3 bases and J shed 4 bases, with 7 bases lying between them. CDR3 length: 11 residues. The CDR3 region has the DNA TGCAGTGCTAGTCGGGGATACGAGCAGTACTTC. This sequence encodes CSASRGYEQYF.

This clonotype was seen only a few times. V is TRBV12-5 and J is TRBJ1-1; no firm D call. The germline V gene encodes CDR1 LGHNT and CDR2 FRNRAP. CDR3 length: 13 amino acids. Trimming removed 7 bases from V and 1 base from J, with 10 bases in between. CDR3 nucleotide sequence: TGTGCTAGTGACTTAGACGGGAACACTGAAGCTTTCTTT. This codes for CASDLDGNTEAFF. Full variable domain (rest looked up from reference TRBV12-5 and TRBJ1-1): DARVTQTPRHKVTEMGQEVTMRCQPILGHNTVFWYRQTMMQGLELLAYFRNRAPLDDSGMPKDRFSAEMPDATLATLKIQPSEPRDSAVYFCASDLDGNTEAFFGQGTRLTVV.

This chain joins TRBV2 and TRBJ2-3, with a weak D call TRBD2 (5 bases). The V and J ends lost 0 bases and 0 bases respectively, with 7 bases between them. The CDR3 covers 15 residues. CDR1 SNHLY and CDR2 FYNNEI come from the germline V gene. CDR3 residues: CASSEAGVSTDTQYF. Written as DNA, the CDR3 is TGTGCCAGCAGTGAAGCCGGGGTTAGCACAGATACGCAGTATTTT. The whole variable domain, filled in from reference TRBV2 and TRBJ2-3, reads EPEVTQTPSHQVTQMGQEVILRCVPISNHLYFYWYRQILGQKVEFLVSFYNNEISEKSEIFDDQFSVERPDGSNFTLKIRSTKLEDSAMYFCASSEAGVSTDTQYFGPGTRLTVL.

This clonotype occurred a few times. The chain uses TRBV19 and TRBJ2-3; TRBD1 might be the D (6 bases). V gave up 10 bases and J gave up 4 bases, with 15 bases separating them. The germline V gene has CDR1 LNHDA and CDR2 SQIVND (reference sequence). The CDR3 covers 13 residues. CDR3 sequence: CATTGQGADTQYF. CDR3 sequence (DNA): TGTGCCACTACGGGACAAGGGGCAGATACGCAGTATTTT.

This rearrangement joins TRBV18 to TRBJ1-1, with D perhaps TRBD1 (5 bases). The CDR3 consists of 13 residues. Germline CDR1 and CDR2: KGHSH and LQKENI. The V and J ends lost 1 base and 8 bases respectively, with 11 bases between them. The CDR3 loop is CASSPHDQGEAFF. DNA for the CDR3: TGTGCCAGCTCACCACACGATCAGGGAGAAGCTTTCTTT.

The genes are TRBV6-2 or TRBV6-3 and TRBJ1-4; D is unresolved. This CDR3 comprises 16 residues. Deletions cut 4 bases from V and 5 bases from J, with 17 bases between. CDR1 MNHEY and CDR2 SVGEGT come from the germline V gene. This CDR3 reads CASSSPGMTANEKLFF. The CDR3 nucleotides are TGTGCCAGCAGTTCCCCGGGAATGACGGCAAATGAAAAACTGTTTTTT.

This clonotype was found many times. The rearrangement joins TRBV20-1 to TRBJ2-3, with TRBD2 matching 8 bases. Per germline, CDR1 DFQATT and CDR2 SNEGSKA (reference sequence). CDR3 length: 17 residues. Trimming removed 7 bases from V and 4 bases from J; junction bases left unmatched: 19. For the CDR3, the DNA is TGCAGTGTACCAAGGAAGTCGGGAGGGCCCAGGGCAGATACGCAGTATTTT. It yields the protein CSVPRKSGGPRADTQYF.

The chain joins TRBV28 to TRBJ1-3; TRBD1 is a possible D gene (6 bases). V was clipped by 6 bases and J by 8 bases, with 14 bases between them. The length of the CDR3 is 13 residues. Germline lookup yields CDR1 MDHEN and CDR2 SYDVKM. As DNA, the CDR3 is TGTGCCAGCAGCAAACAGGGTCGGTACACCATATATTTT. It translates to CASSKQGRYTIYF. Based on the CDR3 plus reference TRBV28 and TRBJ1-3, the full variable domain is DVKVTQSSRYLVKRTGEKVFLECVQDMDHENMFWYRQDPGLGLRLIYFSYDVKMKEKGDIPEGYSVSREKKERFSLILESASTNQTSMYLCASSKQGRYTIYFGEGSWLTVV.

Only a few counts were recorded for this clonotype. CDR3 sequence (DNA): TGTGCCAGCAGAGCTAGCATCATCTCCTACGAGCAGTACTTC. This codes for CASRASIISYEQYF. This chain uses TRBV12-3 or TRBV12-4 with TRBJ2-7; tentatively, D is TRBD2 (5 bases). The CDR3 runs 14 residues. The germline V and J ends were trimmed by 6 bases and 0 bases, with 12 bases remaining between them.

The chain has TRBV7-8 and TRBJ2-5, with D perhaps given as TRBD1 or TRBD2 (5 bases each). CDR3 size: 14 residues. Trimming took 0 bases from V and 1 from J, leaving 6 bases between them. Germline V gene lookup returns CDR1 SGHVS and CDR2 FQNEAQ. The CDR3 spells CASSLAGVQETQYF. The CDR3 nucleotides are TGTGCCAGCAGCTTAGCGGGGGTCCAAGAGACCCAGTACTTC.